The 30 T cell receptor beta chains presented below share a single source sample, sequenced in a study of shared clonotypes between healthy human individuals. The protocol was immunoSEQ multiplex PCR, while the TCRdb copy is restricted to in-frame clones and leaves out a portion. The sample has 450,000 to 500,000 clones; about 84% are singletons. Sequencing input: PBMCs. The receptors here all came from a middle-aged woman in good health. Some clones in this sample may be carry-over from other donors' samples.

The V call is TRBV2, the J call TRBJ1-1, with a tentative D call TRBD1 (5 bases). The CDR3 is 12 amino acids. Germline lookup yields CDR1 SNHLY and CDR2 FYNNEI. The ends were cut back, 8 bases at V and 2 bases at J, with 9 bases in the middle. CDR3 DNA sequence: TGTGCCAGCCGCCGGGACAACACTGAAGCTTTCTTT. It translates to CASRRDNTEAFF.

This clone has a handful of counts. This CDR3 is also generated by other DNA sequences in the sample. The chain uses TRBV2 and TRBJ2-1; the D is unclear. The CDR3 contains 13 residues. V dropped 1 base and J dropped 4 bases, with 5 bases sitting between them. The germline V gene has CDR1 SNHLY and CDR2 FYNNEI. DNA of the CDR3: TGTGCCAGCAGTGAAGAGGCGTACAATGAGCAGTTCTTC. Protein: CASSEEAYNEQFF.

This clone has more than one count but fewer than ten. V usage is TRBV18 and J usage is TRBJ1-2; D gene uncertain. V lost 2 bases and J 1 base, leaving 11 bases between the germline ends. The CDR3 runs 15 residues. Per germline, CDR1 KGHSH and CDR2 LQKENI. The CDR3 spells CASSPVADYNYGYTF. In nucleotides, the CDR3 is TGTGCCAGCTCACCAGTGGCGGATTATAACTATGGCTACACCTTC.

Worth noting for this clone: A read error is likely here: a far larger clone is one base away. The chain combines TRBV29-1 with TRBJ1-1; D gene unclear. V was trimmed by 8 bases and J by 1 base, leaving 14 bases between them. CDR1 is SQVTM and CDR2 is ANQGSEA in the germline V gene. The CDR3 runs to 13 residues. The CDR3 coding sequence is TGCAGCTTTGGCGTGGGCGGGAACACTGAAGCTTTCTTT. This codes for CSFGVGGNTEAFF.

A word on this clone: A far larger clone is just one base off, so this is likely a read error. Other nucleotide sequences from this sample produce the same CDR3. V usage is TRBV6-5 and J usage is TRBJ2-5, with 13 bases identical to TRBD2. The germline CDR1 and CDR2 sequences are MNHEY and SVGAGI. The V and J ends lost 5 bases and 11 bases, in that order; junction bases with no gene match: 11. The CDR3 length is 15 residues. The CDR3 nucleotides are TGTGCCAGCAGTCCTGGACTAGCGGGAGTTCATGAGCAGTACTTC. This sequence encodes CASSPGLAGVHEQYF.

The gene calls are TRBV7-2 and TRBJ2-7; 7 nucleotides line up with TRBD1. V dropped 3 bases and J dropped 4; count of bases not matched to a gene: 9. The CDR3 runs 15 residues. The V gene's germline CDR1 is SGHTA and CDR2 FQGNSA. The CDR3 loop is CASSLAGGSRYEQYF. As DNA, the CDR3 is TGTGCCAGCAGCTTGGCAGGGGGTTCCCGTTACGAGCAGTACTTC.

A remark on this clone: A far larger clone lies a single base away; this is likely a read error. Other DNA sequences in the same sample also yield this CDR3. V gene TRBV5-4 combines with J gene TRBJ2-7, with 13 bases aligning to TRBD2. The CDR3 spans 15 residues. Germline-derived CDR1 and CDR2 are SGHNT and YYREEE (reference sequence). The junction had 5 bases not matched to a gene; V was cut back by 4 bases and J by 4 bases. CDR3 nucleotides: TGTGCCAGCAGCCCCGGGACTAGCGGGACTTACGAGCAGTACTTC. Its translation is CASSPGTSGTYEQYF.

The CDR3 nucleotides are TGTGCCAGCACCCAGGCTGAAAAACTGTTTTTT. Amino acids: CASTQAEKLFF. The chain employs TRBV6-1 and TRBJ1-4; unclear D gene. The CDR3 spans 11 residues. The V end was cut by 7 bases, the J end by 7 bases, with 7 bases between. Germline assignment: CDR1 MNHNS and CDR2 SASEGT.

The genes are TRBV5-4 and TRBJ2-5, with 11 bases aligning to TRBD2. The CDR3 totals 15 residues. J lost 3 bases, V lost 2 bases, and 3 bases had no gene match. Germline loops: CDR1 SGHNT, CDR2 YYREEE (reference sequence). CDR3 sequence (DNA): TGTGCCAGCAGCTTAACTAGCGGGAGAGAAGAGACCCAGTACTTC. It encodes CASSLTSGREETQYF.

This clone appeared many times. Other nucleotide sequences from this sample produce the same CDR3. This sequence joins TRBV28 and TRBJ1-3, with D perhaps TRBD1 (5 bases). The CDR3 runs 15 residues. CDR1 is MDHEN and CDR2 is SYDVKM in the germline V gene. Trimming shortened V by 3 bases and J by 2 bases, and 11 bases separated the two germline ends. The CDR3 loop is CASSLTRVTGNTIYF. CDR3 DNA sequence: TGTGCCAGCAGTTTGACCAGGGTCACTGGAAACACCATATATTTT. Using reference TRBV28 and TRBJ1-3 for the parts outside the CDR3, the full variable domain is DVKVTQSSRYLVKRTGEKVFLECVQDMDHENMFWYRQDPGLGLRLIYFSYDVKMKEKGDIPEGYSVSREKKERFSLILESASTNQTSMYLCASSLTRVTGNTIYFGEGSWLTVV.

The chain uses TRBV29-1 and TRBJ2-7; 9 bases line up with TRBD2. V dropped 4 bases and J dropped 5; count of bases not matched to a gene: 9. Germline V gene data show CDR1 as SQVTM and CDR2 as ANQGSEA. The CDR3 has 14 residues. The CDR3, as DNA: TGCAGCGTTGGACTGGGACTAGCTACGGACGAGCAGTACTTC. Translation gives CSVGLGLATDEQYF.

The chain is built from TRBV29-1 and TRBJ2-5; the D gene could be TRBD1 or TRBD2 (7 bases each). Germline V gene sequence: CDR1 SQVTM, CDR2 ANQGSEA. The CDR3 runs 16 residues. Trimming shortened V by 6 bases and J by 0 bases, and 20 bases separated the two germline ends. The CDR3 region is CSVRDSGTSYQETQYF. For the CDR3, the DNA is TGCAGCGTCAGGGACAGCGGGACTTCCTACCAAGAGACCCAGTACTTC.

This chain uses TRBV4-2 with TRBJ2-5; 7 nucleotides agree with TRBD1. The last part of the DNA fits TRBJ2-7 better; the J call may be wrong. The CDR3 loop spans 15 amino acids. Germline assignment: CDR1 LGHNA and CDR2 YNFKEQ. The CDR3 coding sequence is TGTGCCAGCAGCCAGTTAGGAGACAGGGTCTACGAGCAGTACTTC. As protein: CASSQLGDRVYEQYF.

Details on this clone: Different DNA sequences within this sample yield the same CDR3. The chain is built from TRBV7-2 and TRBJ2-7, with 7 bases aligning to TRBD2. CDR3 length equals 14 residues. The V and J ends lost 5 bases and 4 bases, in that order; junction bases with no gene match: 8. Germline V gene lookup returns CDR1 SGHTA and CDR2 FQGNSA. The DNA of the CDR3 is TGTGCCAGCAGCCTCCGGGAGGACTCTTACGAGCAGTACTTC. Amino acid sequence: CASSLREDSYEQYF.

There are many counts of this clone. The same CDR3 also results from other DNA sequences found in this sample. This chain links TRBV7-9 with TRBJ2-2, with D perhaps TRBD1 or TRBD2 (5 bases each). The germline V gene has CDR1 SEHNR and CDR2 FQNEAQ (reference sequence). This CDR3 contains 18 residues. The V gene lost 2 bases and the J gene lost 2 bases, with 18 bases spanning the gap. The CDR3, as DNA: TGTGCCAGCAGCTTACTTGGACGTGGGGGAATAAACACCGGGGAGCTGTTTTTT. Translated: CASSLLGRGGINTGELFF.

The V and J genes are TRBV2 and TRBJ1-5, with 9 nucleotides matching TRBD1. The junction had 1 base not matched to a gene; V was cut back by 6 bases and J by 7 bases. CDR1 and CDR2 (germline): SNHLY, FYNNEI. The CDR3 length is 12 residues. The CDR3 region is CASRDRGQPQHF. In DNA form, the CDR3 reads TGTGCCAGCAGGGACAGGGGCCAGCCCCAGCATTTT.

This clone was detected only a few times. This chain connects TRBV2 to TRBJ2-1; D remains unclear. The germline gives CDR1 SNHLY, CDR2 FYNNEI. The CDR3 consists of 12 residues. The V end was cut by 4 bases, the J end by 9 bases, with 10 bases between. DNA of the CDR3: TGTGCCAGCAGTGTAGCACACGTTGAGCAGTTCTTC. This codes for CASSVAHVEQFF.

The chain recombines TRBV19 with TRBJ2-7, with 10 bases identical to TRBD2. This CDR3 comprises 13 residues. J lost 6 bases, V lost 9 bases, and 8 bases had no gene match. The germline gives CDR1 LNHDA, CDR2 SQIVND (reference sequence). The CDR3, as DNA: TGTGCCAGCGCTAGCGGGGGACGAGTCGAGCAGTACTTC. Its translation is CASASGGRVEQYF.

This chain uses TRBV5-1 with TRBJ2-7; 9 positions agree with TRBD2. CDR1 is SGHRS and CDR2 is YFSETQ in the germline V gene. The CDR3 contains 15 residues. Trimming at V came to 0 bases and at J to 3 bases, leaving 4 bases not matched to a gene. The CDR3 DNA follows: TGCGCCAGCAGCTTGGCCGGGACTAGCATCTACGAGCAGTACTTC. It specifies CASSLAGTSIYEQYF.

As regards this clone: A far more abundant clone sits one base away, making this likely a read error. The V and J genes are TRBV6-5 and TRBJ1-1; no firm D call. The germline CDR1 and CDR2 sequences are MNHEY and SVGAGI. The V gene lost 5 bases and the J gene lost 4 bases, with 11 bases spanning the gap. The CDR3 loop spans 13 amino acids. The CDR3 loop is CASSRTESTEAFF. The CDR3 DNA reads TGTGCCAGCAGTCGAACAGAGAGCACTGAAGCTTTCTTT.

This clone was counted a few times. The genes are TRBV5-1 and TRBJ2-5; 8 nucleotides line up with TRBD1. V lost 5 bases and J lost 1; bases outside the gene matches: 4. CDR1 is SGHRS and CDR2 is YFSETQ in the germline V gene. CDR3 size: 14 residues. The CDR3 DNA reads as TGCGCCAGCAGACCTCAGGGGGCCCAAGAGACCCAGTACTTC. Translating gives CASRPQGAQETQYF.

This chain uses TRBV4-3 with TRBJ2-1, with 10 bases matching TRBD2. This CDR3 spans 17 amino acids. Germline V gene data show CDR1 as LGHNA and CDR2 as YSLEER. With V trimmed by 0 bases and J by 5 bases, 7 bases remained unmatched. In DNA form, the CDR3 reads TGCGCCAGCAGCCAAGATGGTGGGACTAGCGTCCACAATGAGCAGTTCTTC. Translated: CASSQDGGTSVHNEQFF.

This clone appeared many times. In the same sample, other DNA sequences code for this CDR3. The chain is built from TRBV5-4 and TRBJ2-5; TRBD2 is a possible D gene (6 bases). Between the trimmed V and J ends, which lost 0 bases and 5 bases, there was a span of 14 bases. Germline CDR1 and CDR2: SGHNT and YYREEE (reference sequence). The CDR3 has 15 residues. The CDR3 DNA sequence: TGTGCCAGCAGCTTGGAAGGAGGGCAGGCGGAGACCCAGTACTTC. This gives the protein CASSLEGGQAETQYF.

This chain links TRBV19 with TRBJ2-7, with D unresolved. This CDR3 is built from 14 residues. Trimming took 5 bases from V and 0 from J, leaving 11 bases between them. From germline, CDR1 is LNHDA and CDR2 SQIVND (reference sequence). The CDR3 is CASSSQVSSYEQYF. DNA for the CDR3: TGTGCCAGTAGTTCTCAGGTGAGCTCCTACGAGCAGTACTTC.

On this clone itself: Only one base separates this from a far larger clonotype, so it likely reflects a read error. The chain carries TRBV30 and TRBJ1-2; no reliable D call. The CDR3 has 13 residues. Per germline, CDR1 GTSNPN and CDR2 SVGIG (reference sequence). Trimming pared 2 bases from V and 4 bases from J, leaving 11 bases between. The CDR3 DNA sequence: TGTGCCTGGAGTCCTGGCTTAGGCTATGGCTACACCTTC. It encodes CAWSPGLGYGYTF.

This clone has more than one count but fewer than ten. This rearrangement joins TRBV19 to TRBJ2-5, with 8 bases identical to TRBD1. The J segment lost 5 bases and the V segment lost 3 bases, leaving 8 bases of the junction unmatched. CDR3 length: 15 amino acids. Germline assignment: CDR1 LNHDA and CDR2 SQIVND (reference sequence). The CDR3 spells CASSIRSGGQETQYF. The CDR3, as DNA: TGTGCCAGTAGTATCCGTTCAGGGGGCCAGGAGACCCAGTACTTC.

This chain connects TRBV29-1 to TRBJ2-7; D perhaps matches TRBD1 (5 bases). The CDR3 is 13 amino acids. Germline V gene data show CDR1 as SQVTM and CDR2 as ANQGSEA. Trimming removed 6 bases from V and 2 bases from J, with 14 bases in between. The CDR3 DNA reads as TGCAGCGTCGCGCTCACAGGAGCCTACGAGCAGTACTTC. Translated: CSVALTGAYEQYF.

V usage is TRBV18 and J usage is TRBJ2-5; D call uncertain. The ends were cut back, 0 bases at V and 3 bases at J, with 11 bases in the middle. The CDR3 is 15 residues long. From germline, CDR1 is KGHSH and CDR2 LQKENI. DNA for the CDR3: TGTGCCAGCTCACCACCGGGTCAAAGGGAAGAGACCCAGTACTTC. It yields the protein CASSPPGQREETQYF.

This clone has a single count. The genes are TRBV9 and TRBJ2-1; D may be TRBD1 (6 bases). Trimming removed 0 bases at V and 4 bases at J, with 11 bases between. CDR3 length equals 15 residues. In germline, CDR1 is SGDLS, CDR2 YYNGEE. CDR3 sequence reads: CASSVDAGDYNEQFF. CDR3 sequence (DNA): TGTGCCAGCAGCGTAGATGCAGGGGATTACAATGAGCAGTTCTTC. The full variable domain, completed using reference TRBV9 and TRBJ2-1, is DSGVTQTPKHLITATGQRVTLRCSPRSGDLSVYWYQQSLDQGLQFLIQYYNGEERAKGNILERFSAQQFPDLHSELNLSSLELGDSALYFCASSVDAGDYNEQFFGPGTRLTVL.

On this clone: Given a far larger clone just one base away, this is likely a sequencing read error. The CDR3 end shows no conserved phenylalanine or tryptophan, and so a read error is likely. Other DNA variants within this sample encode the same CDR3. The chain combines TRBV10-3 with TRBJ1-1, with D hard to call. Trimming took off 0 bases at V and 6 bases at J, with 17 bases between the two ends. The CDR3 is 16 amino acids. From germline, CDR1 is ENHRY and CDR2 SYGVKD. DNA of the CDR3: TGTGCCATCAGTGAGTCTCGGGGTATAGGTTCGGCTGAAGCTTTCTTG. Residues: CAISESRGIGSAEAFL.